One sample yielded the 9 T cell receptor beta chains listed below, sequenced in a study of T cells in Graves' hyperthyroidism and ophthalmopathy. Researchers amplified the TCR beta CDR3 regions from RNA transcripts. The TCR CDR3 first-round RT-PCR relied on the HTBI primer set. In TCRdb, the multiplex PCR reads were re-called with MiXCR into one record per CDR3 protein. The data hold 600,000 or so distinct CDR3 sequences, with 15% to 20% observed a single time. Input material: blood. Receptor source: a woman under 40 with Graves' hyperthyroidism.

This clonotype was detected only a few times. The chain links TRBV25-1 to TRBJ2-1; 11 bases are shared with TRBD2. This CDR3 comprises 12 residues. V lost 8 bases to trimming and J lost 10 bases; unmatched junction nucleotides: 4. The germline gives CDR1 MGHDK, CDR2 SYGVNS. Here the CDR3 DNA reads TGTGCCAGCTCGACTAGCGGGAAGGAGCAGTTCTTC. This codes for CASSTSGKEQFF.

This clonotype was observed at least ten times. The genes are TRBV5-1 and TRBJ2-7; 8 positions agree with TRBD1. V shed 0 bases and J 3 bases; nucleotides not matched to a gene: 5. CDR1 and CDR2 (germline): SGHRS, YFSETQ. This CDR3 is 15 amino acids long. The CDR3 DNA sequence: TGCGCCAGCAGCTTGGGGGGGACAGGCGTCTACGAGCAGTACTTC. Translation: CASSLGGTGVYEQYF.

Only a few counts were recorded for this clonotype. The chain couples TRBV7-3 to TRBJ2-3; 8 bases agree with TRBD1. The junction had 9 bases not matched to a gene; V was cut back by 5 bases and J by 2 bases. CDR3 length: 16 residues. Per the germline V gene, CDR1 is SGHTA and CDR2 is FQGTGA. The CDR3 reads CASSLTGTGTTDTQYF. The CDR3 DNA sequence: TGTGCCAGCAGCCTCACCGGGACAGGCACCACAGATACGCAGTATTTT.

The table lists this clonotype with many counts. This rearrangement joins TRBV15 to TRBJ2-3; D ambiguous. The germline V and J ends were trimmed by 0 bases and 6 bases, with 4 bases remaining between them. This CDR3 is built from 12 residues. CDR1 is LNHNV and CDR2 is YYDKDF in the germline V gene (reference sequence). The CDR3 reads CATSRDVDTQYF. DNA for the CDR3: TGTGCCACCAGCAGAGATGTGGATACGCAGTATTTT.

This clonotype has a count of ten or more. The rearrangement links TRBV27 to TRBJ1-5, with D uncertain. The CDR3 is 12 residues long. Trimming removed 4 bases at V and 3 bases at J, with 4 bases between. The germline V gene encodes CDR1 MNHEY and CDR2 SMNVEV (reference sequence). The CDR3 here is CASSSNNQPQHF. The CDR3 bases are TGTGCCAGCAGTTCGAACAATCAGCCCCAGCATTTT.

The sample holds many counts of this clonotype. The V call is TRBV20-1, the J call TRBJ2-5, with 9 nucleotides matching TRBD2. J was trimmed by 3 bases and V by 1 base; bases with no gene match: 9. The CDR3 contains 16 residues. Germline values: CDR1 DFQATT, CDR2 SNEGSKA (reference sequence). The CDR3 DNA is TGCAGTGCTAGAGTAGGTCTAGCGGGGCCAAAAGAGACCCAGTACTTC. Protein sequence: CSARVGLAGPKETQYF.

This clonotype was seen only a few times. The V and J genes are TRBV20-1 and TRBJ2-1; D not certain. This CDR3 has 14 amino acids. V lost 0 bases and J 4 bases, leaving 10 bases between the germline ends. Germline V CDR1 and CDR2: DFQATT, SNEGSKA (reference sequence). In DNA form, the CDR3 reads TGCAGTGCTAGAGAAGAGCGCGGATACAATGAGCAGTTCTTC. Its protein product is CSAREERGYNEQFF.

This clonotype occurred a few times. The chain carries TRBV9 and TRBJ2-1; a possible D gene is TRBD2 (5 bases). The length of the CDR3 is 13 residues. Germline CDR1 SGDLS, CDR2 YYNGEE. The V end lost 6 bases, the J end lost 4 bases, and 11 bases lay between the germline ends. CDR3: CASTDYPYNEQFF. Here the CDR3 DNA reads TGTGCCAGCACCGACTATCCATACAATGAGCAGTTCTTC.

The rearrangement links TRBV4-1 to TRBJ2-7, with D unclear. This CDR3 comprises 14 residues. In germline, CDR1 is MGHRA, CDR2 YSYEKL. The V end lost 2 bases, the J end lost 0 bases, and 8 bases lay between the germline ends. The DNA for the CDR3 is TGCGCCAGCAGCCAATATCAGAGCTCCTACGAGCAGTACTTC. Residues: CASSQYQSSYEQYF.